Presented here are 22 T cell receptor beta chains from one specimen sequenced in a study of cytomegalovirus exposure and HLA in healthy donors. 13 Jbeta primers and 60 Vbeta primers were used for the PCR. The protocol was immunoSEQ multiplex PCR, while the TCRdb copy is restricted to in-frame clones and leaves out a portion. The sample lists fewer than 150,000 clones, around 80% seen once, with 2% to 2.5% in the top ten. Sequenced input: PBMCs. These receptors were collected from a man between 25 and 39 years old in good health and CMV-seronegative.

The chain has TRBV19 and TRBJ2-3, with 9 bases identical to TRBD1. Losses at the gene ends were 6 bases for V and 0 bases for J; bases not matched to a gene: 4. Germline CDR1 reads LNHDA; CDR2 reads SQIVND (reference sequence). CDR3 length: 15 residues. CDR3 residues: CASRSGTGSTDTQYF. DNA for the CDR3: TGTGCCAGTAGATCCGGGACAGGGAGCACAGATACGCAGTATTTT. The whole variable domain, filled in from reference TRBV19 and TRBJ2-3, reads DGGITQSPKYLFRKEGQNVTLSCEQNLNHDAMYWYRQDPGQGLRLIYYSQIVNDFQKGDIAEGYSVSREKKESFPLTVTSAQKNPTAFYLCASRSGTGSTDTQYFGPGTRLTVL.

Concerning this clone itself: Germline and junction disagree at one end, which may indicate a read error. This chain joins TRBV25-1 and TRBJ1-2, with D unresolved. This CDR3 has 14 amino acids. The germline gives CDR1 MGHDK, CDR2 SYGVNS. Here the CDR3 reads CASSDLTKDYGYPF. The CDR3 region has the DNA TGTGCCAGCAGTGATTTAACAAAGGACTATGGCTACCCCTTC.

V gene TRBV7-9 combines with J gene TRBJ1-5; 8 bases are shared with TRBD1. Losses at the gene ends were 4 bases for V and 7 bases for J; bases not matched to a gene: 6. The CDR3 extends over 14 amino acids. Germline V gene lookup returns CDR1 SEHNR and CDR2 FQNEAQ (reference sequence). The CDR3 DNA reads TGTGCCAGCAGCTCAACAGGGGGGAGACAGCCCCAGCATTTT. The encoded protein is CASSSTGGRQPQHF.

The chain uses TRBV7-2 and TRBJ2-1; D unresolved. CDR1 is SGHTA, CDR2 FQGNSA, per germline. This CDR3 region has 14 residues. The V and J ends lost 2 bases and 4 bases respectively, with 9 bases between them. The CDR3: CASSLTFPYNEQFF. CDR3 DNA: TGTGCCAGCAGCTTAACTTTCCCATACAATGAGCAGTTCTTC.

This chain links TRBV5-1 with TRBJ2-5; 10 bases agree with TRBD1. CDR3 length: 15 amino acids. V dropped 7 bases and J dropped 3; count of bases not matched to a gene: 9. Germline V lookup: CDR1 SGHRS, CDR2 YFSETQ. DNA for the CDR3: TGCGCCAGCTTTAAATCGGACAGGGGGAAAGAGACCCAGTACTTC. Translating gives CASFKSDRGKETQYF. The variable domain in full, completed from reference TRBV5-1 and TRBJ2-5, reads KAGVTQTPRYLIKTRGQQVTLSCSPISGHRSVSWYQQTPGQGLQFLFEYFSETQRNKGNFPGRFSGRQFSNSRSEMNVSTLELGDSALYLCASFKSDRGKETQYFGPGTRLLVL.

Here the CDR3 DNA reads TGTGCCAGCAGTTTATGGGGGGGACTCTACGAGCAGTACTTC. Translating it yields CASSLWGGLYEQYF. The chain uses TRBV28 and TRBJ2-7; D may be TRBD2 (6 bases). The CDR3 spans 14 residues. V dropped 0 bases and J dropped 3 bases, with 9 bases sitting between them. Per the germline V gene, CDR1 is MDHEN and CDR2 is SYDVKM.

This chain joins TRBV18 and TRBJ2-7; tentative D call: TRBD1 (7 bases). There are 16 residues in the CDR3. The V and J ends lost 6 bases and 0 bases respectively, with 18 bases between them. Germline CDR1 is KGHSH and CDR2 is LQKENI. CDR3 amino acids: CASSPSQGGLSYEQYF. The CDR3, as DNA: TGTGCCAGCTCCCCTTCTCAGGGGGGTCTCTCCTACGAGCAGTACTTC.

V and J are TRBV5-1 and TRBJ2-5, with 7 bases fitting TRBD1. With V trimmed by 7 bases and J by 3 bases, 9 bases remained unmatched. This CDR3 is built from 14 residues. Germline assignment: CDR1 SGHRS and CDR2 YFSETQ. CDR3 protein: CASHNPGTEETQYF. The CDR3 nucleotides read TGCGCCAGCCACAATCCGGGGACAGAAGAGACCCAGTACTTC.

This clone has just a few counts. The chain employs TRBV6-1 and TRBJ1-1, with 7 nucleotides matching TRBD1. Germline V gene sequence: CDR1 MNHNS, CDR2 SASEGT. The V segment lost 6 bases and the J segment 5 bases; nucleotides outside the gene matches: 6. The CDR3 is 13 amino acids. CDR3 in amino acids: CASSLQGRTEAFF. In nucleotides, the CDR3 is TGTGCCAGCAGCTTACAGGGGAGGACTGAAGCTTTCTTT.

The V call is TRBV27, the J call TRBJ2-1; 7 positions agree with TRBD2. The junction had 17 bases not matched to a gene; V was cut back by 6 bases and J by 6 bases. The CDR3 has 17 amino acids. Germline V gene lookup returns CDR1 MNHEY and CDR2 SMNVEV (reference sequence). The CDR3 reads CASRSSGPRPLGNEQFF. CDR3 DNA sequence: TGTGCCAGCAGGTCTAGCGGCCCTCGTCCTTTAGGCAATGAGCAGTTCTTC.

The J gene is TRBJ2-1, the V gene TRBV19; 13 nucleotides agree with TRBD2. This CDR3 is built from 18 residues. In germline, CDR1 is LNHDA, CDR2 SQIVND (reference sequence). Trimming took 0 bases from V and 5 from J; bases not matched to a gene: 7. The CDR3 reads CASSIDLTSGRIDNEQFF. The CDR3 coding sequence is TGTGCCAGTAGTATAGATCTGACTAGCGGGAGGATCGACAATGAGCAGTTCTTC.

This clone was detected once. The CDR3 loop reads CASSPQGVNTEAFF. CDR3 sequence (DNA): TGTGCCAGCAGTCCCCAGGGGGTCAACACTGAAGCTTTCTTT. The chain combines TRBV6-5 with TRBJ1-1, with TRBD1 matching 7 bases. V lost 5 bases to trimming and J lost 2 bases; unmatched junction nucleotides: 5. The germline gives CDR1 MNHEY, CDR2 SVGAGI. The CDR3 has 14 amino acids.

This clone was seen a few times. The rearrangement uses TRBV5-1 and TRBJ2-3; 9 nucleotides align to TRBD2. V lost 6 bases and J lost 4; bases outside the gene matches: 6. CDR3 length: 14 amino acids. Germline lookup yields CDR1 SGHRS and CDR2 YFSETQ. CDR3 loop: CASTAGTSSDTQYF. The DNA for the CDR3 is TGCGCCAGCACCGCCGGGACTAGCTCAGATACGCAGTATTTT.

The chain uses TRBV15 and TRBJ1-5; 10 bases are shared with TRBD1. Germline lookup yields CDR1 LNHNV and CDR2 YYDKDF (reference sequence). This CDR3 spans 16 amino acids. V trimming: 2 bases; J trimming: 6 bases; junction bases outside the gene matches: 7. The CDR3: CATSRSGTGVFQPQHF. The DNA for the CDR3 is TGTGCCACCAGCAGATCGGGGACAGGGGTATTTCAGCCCCAGCATTTT. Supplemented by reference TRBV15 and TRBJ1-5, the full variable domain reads DAMVIQNPRYQVTQFGKPVTLSCSQTLNHNVMYWYQQKSSQAPKLLFHYYDKDFNNEADTPDNFQSRRPNTSFCFLDIRSPGLGDTAMYLCATSRSGTGVFQPQHFGDGTRLSIL.

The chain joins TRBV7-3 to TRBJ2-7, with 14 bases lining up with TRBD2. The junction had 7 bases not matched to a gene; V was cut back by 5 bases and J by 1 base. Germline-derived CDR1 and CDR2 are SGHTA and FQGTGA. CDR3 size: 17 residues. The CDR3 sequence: CASSRTTSGRVSYEQYF. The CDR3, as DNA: TGTGCCAGCAGCCGAACGACTAGCGGGAGGGTTTCCTACGAGCAGTACTTC. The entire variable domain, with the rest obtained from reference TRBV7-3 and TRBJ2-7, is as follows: GAGVSQTPSNKVTEKGKYVELRCDPISGHTALYWYRQSLGQGPEFLIYFQGTGAADDSGLPNDRFFAVRPEGSVSTLKIQRTERGDSAVYLCASSRTTSGRVSYEQYFGPGTRLTVT.

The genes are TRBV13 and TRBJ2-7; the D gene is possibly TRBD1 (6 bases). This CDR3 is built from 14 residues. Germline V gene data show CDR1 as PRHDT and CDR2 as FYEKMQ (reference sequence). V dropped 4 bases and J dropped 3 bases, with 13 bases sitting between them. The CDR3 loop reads CASSWGQSNYEQYF. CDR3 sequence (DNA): TGTGCCAGCAGCTGGGGACAAAGCAACTACGAGCAGTACTTC.

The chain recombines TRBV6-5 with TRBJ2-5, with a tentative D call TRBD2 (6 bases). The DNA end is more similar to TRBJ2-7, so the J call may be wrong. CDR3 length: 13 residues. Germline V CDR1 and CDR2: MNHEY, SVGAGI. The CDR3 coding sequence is TGTGCCAGCAGGGAGGGTACTGGCTACGAGCAGTACTTC. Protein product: CASREGTGYEQYF.

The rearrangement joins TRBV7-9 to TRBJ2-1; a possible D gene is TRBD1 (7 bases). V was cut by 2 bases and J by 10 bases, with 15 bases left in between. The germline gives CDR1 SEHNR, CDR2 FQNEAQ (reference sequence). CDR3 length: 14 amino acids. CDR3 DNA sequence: TGTGCCAGCAGCTTACGAAGGGACAGCGGGGAGCAGTTCTTC. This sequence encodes CASSLRRDSGEQFF.

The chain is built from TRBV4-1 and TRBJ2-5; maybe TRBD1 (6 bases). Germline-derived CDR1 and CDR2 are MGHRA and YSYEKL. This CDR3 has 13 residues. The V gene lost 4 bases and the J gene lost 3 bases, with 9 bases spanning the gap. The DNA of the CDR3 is TGCGCCAGCAGCCGGACAGCCAAAGAGACCCAGTACTTC. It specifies CASSRTAKETQYF.

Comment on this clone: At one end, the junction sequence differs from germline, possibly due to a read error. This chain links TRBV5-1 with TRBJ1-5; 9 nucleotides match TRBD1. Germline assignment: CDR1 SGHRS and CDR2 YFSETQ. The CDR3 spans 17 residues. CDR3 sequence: CASSLGPGQGIHQPQNF. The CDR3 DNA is TGCGCCAGCAGCTTGGGACCGGGACAGGGTATACATCAGCCCCAGAATTTT.

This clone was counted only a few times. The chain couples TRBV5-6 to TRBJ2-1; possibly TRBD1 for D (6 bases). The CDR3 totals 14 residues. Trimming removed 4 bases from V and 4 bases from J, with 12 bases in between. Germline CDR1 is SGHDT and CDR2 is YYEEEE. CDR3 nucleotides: TGTGCCAGCAGCCCGGGACAAAATTACAATGAGCAGTTCTTC. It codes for CASSPGQNYNEQFF.

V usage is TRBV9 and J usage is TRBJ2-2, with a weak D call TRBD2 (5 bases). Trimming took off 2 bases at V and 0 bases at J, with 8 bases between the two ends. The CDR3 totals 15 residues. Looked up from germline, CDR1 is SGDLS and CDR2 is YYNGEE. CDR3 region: CASSVGSANTGELFF. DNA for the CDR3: TGTGCCAGCAGCGTGGGTAGCGCGAACACCGGGGAGCTGTTTTTT.